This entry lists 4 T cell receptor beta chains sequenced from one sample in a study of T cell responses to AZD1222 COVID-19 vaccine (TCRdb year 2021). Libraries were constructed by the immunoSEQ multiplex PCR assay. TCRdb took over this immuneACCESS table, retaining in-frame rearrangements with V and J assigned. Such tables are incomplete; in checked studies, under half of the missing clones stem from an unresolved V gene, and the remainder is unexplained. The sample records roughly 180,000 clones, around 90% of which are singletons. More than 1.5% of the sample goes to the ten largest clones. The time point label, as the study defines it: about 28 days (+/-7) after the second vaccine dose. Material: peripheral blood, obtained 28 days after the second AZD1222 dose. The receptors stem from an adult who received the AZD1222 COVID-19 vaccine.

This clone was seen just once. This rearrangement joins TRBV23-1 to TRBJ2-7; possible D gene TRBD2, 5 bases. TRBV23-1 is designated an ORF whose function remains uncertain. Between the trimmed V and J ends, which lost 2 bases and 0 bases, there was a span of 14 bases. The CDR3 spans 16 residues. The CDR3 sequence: CASSQRLAYSSYEQYF. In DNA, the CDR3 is TGCGCCAGCAGTCAAAGGCTAGCTTATAGCTCCTACGAGCAGTACTTC.

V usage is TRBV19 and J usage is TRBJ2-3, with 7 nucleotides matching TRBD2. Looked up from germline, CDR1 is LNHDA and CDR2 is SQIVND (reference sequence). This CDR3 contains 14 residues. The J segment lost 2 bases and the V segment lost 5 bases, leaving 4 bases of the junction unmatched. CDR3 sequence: CASSRAGLTDTQYF. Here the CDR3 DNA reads TGTGCCAGTAGTCGAGCGGGACTCACAGATACGCAGTATTTT.

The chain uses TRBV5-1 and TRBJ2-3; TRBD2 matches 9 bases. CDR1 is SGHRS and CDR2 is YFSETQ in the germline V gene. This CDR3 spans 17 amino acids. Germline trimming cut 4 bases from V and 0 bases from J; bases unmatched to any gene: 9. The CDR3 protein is CASSGGTSRPSTDTQYF. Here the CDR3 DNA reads TGCGCCAGCAGCGGGGGGACTAGCAGGCCTAGCACAGATACGCAGTATTTT.

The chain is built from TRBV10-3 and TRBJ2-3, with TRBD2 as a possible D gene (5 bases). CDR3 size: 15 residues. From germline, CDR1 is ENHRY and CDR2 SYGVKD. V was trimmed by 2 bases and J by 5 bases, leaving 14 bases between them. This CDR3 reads CAISEVGPRGDTQYF. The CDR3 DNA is TGTGCCATCAGTGAGGTCGGGCCCCGGGGAGATACGCAGTATTTT.